The 12 T cell receptor beta chains given below trace back to one sample, sequenced in a study of T-cell reconstitution after alpha-beta-depleted transplantation in children. TCRbeta library preparation incorporated unique molecular identifiers. TCRdb re-called the PCR reads through MiXCR, storing one row per CDR3 protein. In the table there are roughly 74,000 distinct CDR3 sequences, about a sixth of which are singletons. The material was PBMCs, mostly from graft donor cells, obtained 360 days after TCRalphabeta/CD19-depleted stem cell transplant. These receptors originate from a male patient aged 2-9 years who had a stem cell transplant for acute lymphoblastic leukemia, so the T cells may come from the graft donor.

The CDR3 region has the DNA TGTGCCAGCAGCTTAGGAACTAGCGCCGCAGATACGCAGTATTTT. This sequence encodes CASSLGTSAADTQYF. The V call is TRBV11-2, the J call TRBJ2-3; 7 nucleotides agree with TRBD2. CDR1 is SGHAT, CDR2 FQNNGV, per germline. V gave up 1 base and J gave up 4 bases; unmatched junction bases: 5. CDR3 length: 15 residues.

The rearrangement uses TRBV11-1 and TRBJ2-1; 13 bases align to TRBD2. J was trimmed by 0 bases and V by 6 bases; bases with no gene match: 8. Germline V gene sequence: CDR1 SGHAT, CDR2 FQDESV (reference sequence). CDR3 length: 18 amino acids. CDR3 sequence: CASSWGLAGTSSYNEQFF. In DNA form, the CDR3 reads TGTGCCAGCAGTTGGGGACTAGCGGGGACTAGCTCCTACAATGAGCAGTTCTTC. Based on the CDR3 plus reference TRBV11-1 and TRBJ2-1, the full variable domain is EAEVAQSPRYKITEKSQAVAFWCDPISGHATLYWYRQILGQGPELLVQFQDESVVDDSQLPKDRFSAERLKGVDSTLKIQPAELGDSAMYLCASSWGLAGTSSYNEQFFGPGTRLTVL.

In its sample, this clonotype was seen many times. The chain joins TRBV10-3 to TRBJ2-7, with unresolved D. V dropped 2 bases and J dropped 5 bases, with 19 bases sitting between them. The CDR3 is 16 amino acids. CDR1 ENHRY and CDR2 SYGVKD come from the germline V gene. CDR3 loop: CAISENLWTDWDEQYF. CDR3 nucleotides: TGTGCCATCAGTGAGAACCTGTGGACCGACTGGGACGAGCAGTACTTC.

This clonotype was picked up a small number of times. The rearrangement links TRBV11-2 to TRBJ2-2; 11 bases align to TRBD2. The CDR3 runs 19 residues. V gave up 5 bases and J gave up 1 base; unmatched junction bases: 12. Germline assignment: CDR1 SGHAT and CDR2 FQNNGV. The DNA of the CDR3 is TGTGCCAGCAGCCCCTGGACTAGCGGGCCCCCCTTGAACACCGGGGAGCTGTTTTTT. This translates into CASSPWTSGPPLNTGELFF.

The chain combines TRBV20-1 with TRBJ2-7; TRBD1 agrees at 9 bases. Trimming at V came to 3 bases and at J to 3 bases, leaving 3 bases not matched to a gene. Germline V CDR1 and CDR2: DFQATT, SNEGSKA (reference sequence). This CDR3 has 13 residues. The CDR3 DNA is TGCAGTGCTAGTCGGGACAGGGTCTACGAGCAGTACTTC. Amino acids: CSASRDRVYEQYF.

This clonotype was found many times. V is TRBV10-3 and J is TRBJ2-1; 15 nucleotides align to TRBD2. This CDR3 contains 19 residues. Germline lookup yields CDR1 ENHRY and CDR2 SYGVKD. V lost 6 bases, J lost 3 bases, and 12 bases stayed unmatched. CDR3 nucleotides: TGTGCCATCAGCGGGGAACCGGGACTAGCGGGAGGCCACTACAATGAGCAGTTCTTC. This encodes CAISGEPGLAGGHYNEQFF.

This clonotype was recorded many times. The genes are TRBV5-1 and TRBJ2-1; a weak D match, TRBD2 (6 bases). CDR3 size: 15 residues. The germline V gene encodes CDR1 SGHRS and CDR2 YFSETQ. Trimming took 0 bases from V and 0 from J, leaving 7 bases between them. CDR3: CASSLDGSSYNEQFF. The DNA of the CDR3 is TGCGCCAGCAGCTTGGACGGGAGCTCCTACAATGAGCAGTTCTTC. Full variable domain (outside the CDR3, taken from reference TRBV5-1 and TRBJ2-1): KAGVTQTPRYLIKTRGQQVTLSCSPISGHRSVSWYQQTPGQGLQFLFEYFSETQRNKGNFPGRFSGRQFSNSRSEMNVSTLELGDSALYLCASSLDGSSYNEQFFGPGTRLTVL.

This clonotype has a handful of counts. V usage is TRBV11-2 and J usage is TRBJ2-3; 8 bases match TRBD1. CDR1 and CDR2 (germline): SGHAT, FQNNGV. Trimming cost V 1 base and J 4 bases; bases outside gene matches: 1. This CDR3 region has 14 residues. CDR3 bases: TGTGCCAGCAGCTTAGCAGGGGGCCCAGATACGCAGTATTTT. It yields the protein CASSLAGGPDTQYF.

V usage is TRBV5-6 and J usage is TRBJ2-3; 9 bases fit TRBD1. With 4 bases clipped from V and 3 bases from J, the junction kept 3 bases outside the gene matches. CDR3 size: 14 residues. Germline V CDR1 and CDR2: SGHDT, YYEEEE. This CDR3 reads CASSRTGVTDTQYF. The CDR3, as DNA: TGTGCCAGCAGCAGGACAGGGGTGACAGATACGCAGTATTTT.

This chain connects TRBV7-9 to TRBJ2-1; D gene unclear. V was shortened by 2 bases and J by 2 bases, with 10 bases between the two germline ends. The CDR3 is 15 amino acids. Germline V lookup: CDR1 SEHNR, CDR2 FQNEAQ (reference sequence). The CDR3 sequence is CASSLTLVTYNEQFF. The CDR3, as DNA: TGTGCCAGCAGCTTAACTCTTGTTACCTACAATGAGCAGTTCTTC.

In this sample, this clonotype turned up many times. J is TRBJ2-7 and V is TRBV10-2; D might be TRBD1 or TRBD2, each matching 5 bases. V lost 6 bases to trimming and J lost 0 bases, with 15 bases between them. The germline gives CDR1 WSHSY, CDR2 SAAADI. The CDR3 spans 15 residues. CDR3 amino acids: CASRDVGTDSYEQYF. CDR3 nucleotides: TGCGCCAGCAGGGACGTCGGGACCGACTCCTACGAGCAGTACTTC.

Concerning this clonotype itself: One junction end does not reproduce the germline sequence, and a read error may be involved. This chain links TRBV29-1 with TRBJ2-5; D is unclear. Germline V gene data show CDR1 as SQVTM and CDR2 as ANQGSEA. The CDR3 runs to 12 residues. This CDR3 reads CNVRAYRETQYF. The CDR3 region has the DNA TGCAACGTTCGAGCCTACCGGGAGACCCAGTACTTC. The full variable domain, its missing parts supplied by reference TRBV29-1 and TRBJ2-5, is SAVISQKPSRDICQRGTSLTIQCQVDSQVTMMFWYRQQPGQSLTLIATANQGSEATYESGFVIDKFPISRPNLTFSTLTVSNMSPEDSSIYLCNVRAYRETQYFGPGTRLLVL.